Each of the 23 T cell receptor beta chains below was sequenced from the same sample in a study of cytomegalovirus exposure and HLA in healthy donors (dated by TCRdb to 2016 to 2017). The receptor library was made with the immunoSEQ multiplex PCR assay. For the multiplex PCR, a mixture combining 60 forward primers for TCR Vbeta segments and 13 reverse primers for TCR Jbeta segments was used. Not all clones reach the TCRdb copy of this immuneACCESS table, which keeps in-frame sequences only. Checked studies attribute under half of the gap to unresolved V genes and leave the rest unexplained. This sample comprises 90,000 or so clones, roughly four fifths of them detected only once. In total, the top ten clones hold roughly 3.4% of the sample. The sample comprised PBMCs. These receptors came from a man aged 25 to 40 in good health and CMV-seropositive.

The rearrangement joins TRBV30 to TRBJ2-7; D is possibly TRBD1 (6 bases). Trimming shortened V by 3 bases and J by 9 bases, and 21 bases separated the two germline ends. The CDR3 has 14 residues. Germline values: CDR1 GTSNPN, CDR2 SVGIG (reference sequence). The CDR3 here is CAWRGYETGFGQYF. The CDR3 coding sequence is TGTGCCTGGAGGGGCTACGAAACAGGGTTTGGGCAGTACTTC.

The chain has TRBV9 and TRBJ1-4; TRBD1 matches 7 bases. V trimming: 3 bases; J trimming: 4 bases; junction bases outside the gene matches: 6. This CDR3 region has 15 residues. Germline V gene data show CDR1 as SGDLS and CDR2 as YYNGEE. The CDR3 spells CASSAPGQLNEKLFF. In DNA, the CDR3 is TGTGCCAGCAGCGCGCCGGGACAGCTTAATGAAAAACTGTTTTTT. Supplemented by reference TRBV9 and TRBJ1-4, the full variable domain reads DSGVTQTPKHLITATGQRVTLRCSPRSGDLSVYWYQQSLDQGLQFLIQYYNGEERAKGNILERFSAQQFPDLHSELNLSSLELGDSALYFCASSAPGQLNEKLFFGSGTQLSVL.

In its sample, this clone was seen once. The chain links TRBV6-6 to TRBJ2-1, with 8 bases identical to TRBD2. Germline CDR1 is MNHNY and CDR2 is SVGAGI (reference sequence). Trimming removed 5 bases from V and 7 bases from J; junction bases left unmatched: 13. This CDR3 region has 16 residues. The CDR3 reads CASSPLAGRASNEQFF. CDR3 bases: TGTGCCAGCAGTCCCTTAGCCGGGAGGGCCTCTAATGAGCAGTTCTTC.

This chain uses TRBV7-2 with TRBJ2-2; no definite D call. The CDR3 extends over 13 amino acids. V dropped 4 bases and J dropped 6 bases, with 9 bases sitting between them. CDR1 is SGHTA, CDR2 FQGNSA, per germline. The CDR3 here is CASSSEFAGELFF. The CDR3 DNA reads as TGTGCCAGCAGCTCGGAGTTCGCCGGGGAGCTGTTTTTT.

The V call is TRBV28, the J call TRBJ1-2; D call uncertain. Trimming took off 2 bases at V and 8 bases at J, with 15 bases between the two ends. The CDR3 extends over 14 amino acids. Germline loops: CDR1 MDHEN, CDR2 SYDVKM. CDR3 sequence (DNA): TGTGCCAGCAGTTTAGTGGGGTTCGGGAGCGGCTACACCTTC. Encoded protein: CASSLVGFGSGYTF.

The CDR3 protein is CASSLARDSYYEQYF. Written as DNA, the CDR3 is TGTGCCAGCAGCTTAGCTCGTGACAGTTACTACGAGCAGTACTTC. The chain has TRBV7-9 and TRBJ2-7; D is possibly TRBD1 (5 bases). V was pared by 0 bases and J by 3 bases, with 12 bases between. The CDR3 extends over 15 amino acids. The germline V gene encodes CDR1 SEHNR and CDR2 FQNEAQ (reference sequence). The complete variable domain, with remaining parts taken from reference TRBV7-9 and TRBJ2-7, reads DTGVSQNPRHKITKRGQNVTFRCDPISEHNRLYWYRQTLGQGPEFLTYFQNEAQLEKSRLLSDRFSAERPKGSFSTLEIQRTEQGDSAMYLCASSLARDSYYEQYFGPGTRLTVT.

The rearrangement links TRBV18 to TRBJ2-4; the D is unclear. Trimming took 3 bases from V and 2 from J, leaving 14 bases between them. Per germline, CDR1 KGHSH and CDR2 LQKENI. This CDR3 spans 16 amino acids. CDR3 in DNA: TGTGCCAGCTCACCTTTTGACGGCGGTACCAAAAACATTCAGTACTTC. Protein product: CASSPFDGGTKNIQYF.

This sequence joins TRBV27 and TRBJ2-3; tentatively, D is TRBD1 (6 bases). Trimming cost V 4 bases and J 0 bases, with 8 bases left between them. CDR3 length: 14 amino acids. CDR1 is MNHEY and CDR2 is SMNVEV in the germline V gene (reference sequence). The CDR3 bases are TGTGCCAGCAGTTACAGGGTGAGCACAGATACGCAGTATTTT. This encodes CASSYRVSTDTQYF.

CDR3 bases: TGCGCCAGCACACCGGACAGGGCGGACACTGAAGCTTTCTTT. It codes for CASTPDRADTEAFF. V and J are TRBV5-1 and TRBJ1-1, with TRBD1 identical over 8 bases. Losses at the gene ends were 6 bases for V and 3 bases for J; bases not matched to a gene: 7. This CDR3 region has 14 residues. Germline CDR1 SGHRS, CDR2 YFSETQ.

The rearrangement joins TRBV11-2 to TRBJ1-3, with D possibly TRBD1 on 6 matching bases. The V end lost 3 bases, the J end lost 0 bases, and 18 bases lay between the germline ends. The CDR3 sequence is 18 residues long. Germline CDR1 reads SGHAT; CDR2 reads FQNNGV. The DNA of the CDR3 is TGTGCCAGCAGCTTGGGGGACACCCCACTTCCCTCTGGAAACACCATATATTTT. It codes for CASSLGDTPLPSGNTIYF. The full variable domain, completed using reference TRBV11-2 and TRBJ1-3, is EAGVAQSPRYKIIEKRQSVAFWCNPISGHATLYWYQQILGQGPKLLIQFQNNGVVDDSQLPKDRFSAERLKGVDSTLKIQPAKLEDSAVYLCASSLGDTPLPSGNTIYFGEGSWLTVV.

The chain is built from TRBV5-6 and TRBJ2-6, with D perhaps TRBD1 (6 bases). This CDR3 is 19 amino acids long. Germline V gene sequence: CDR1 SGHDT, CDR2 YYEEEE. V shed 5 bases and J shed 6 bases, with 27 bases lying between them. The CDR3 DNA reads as TGTGCCAGCAGGGGGGCGTCGGGGTGGGGGTTCAACCAGGCCAACGTCCTGACTTTC. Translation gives CASRGASGWGFNQANVLTF. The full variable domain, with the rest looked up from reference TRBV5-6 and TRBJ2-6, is DAGVTQSPTHLIKTRGQQVTLRCSPKSGHDTVSWYQQALGQGPQFIFQYYEEEERQRGNFPDRFSGHQFPNYSSELNVNALLLGDSALYLCASRGASGWGFNQANVLTFGAGSRLTVL.

Written as DNA, the CDR3 is TGTGCCAGCAGTGAAGTGGACAGGGGGAATCAGCCCCAGCATTTT. Translating it yields CASSEVDRGNQPQHF. The chain has TRBV6-1 and TRBJ1-5, with 10 bases matching TRBD1. The CDR3 is 15 residues long. V gave up 1 base and J gave up 4 bases; unmatched junction bases: 1. Germline V gives CDR1 MNHNS, CDR2 SASEGT.

CDR3 loop: CASSLRQGILDGYTF. The CDR3 bases are TGTGCCAGCAGCTTGAGACAGGGGATCCTCGATGGCTACACCTTC. The chain employs TRBV5-4 and TRBJ1-2; 8 bases align to TRBD1. The V gene end was trimmed by 1 base and the J gene end by 6 bases; junction bases not matched to a gene: 8. CDR3 length: 15 residues. The germline V gene encodes CDR1 SGHNT and CDR2 YYREEE (reference sequence).

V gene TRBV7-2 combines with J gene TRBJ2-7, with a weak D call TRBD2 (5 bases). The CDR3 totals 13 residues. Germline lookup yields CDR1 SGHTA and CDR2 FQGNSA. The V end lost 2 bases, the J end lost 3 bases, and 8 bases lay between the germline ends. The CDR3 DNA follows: TGTGCCAGCAGCTTAATCCGGGACTACGAGCAGTACTTC. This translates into CASSLIRDYEQYF. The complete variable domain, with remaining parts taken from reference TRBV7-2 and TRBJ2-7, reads GAGVSQSPSNKVTEKGKDVELRCDPISGHTALYWYRQSLGQGLEFLIYFQGNSAPDKSGLPSDRFSAERTGGSVSTLTIQRTQQEDSAVYLCASSLIRDYEQYFGPGTRLTVT.

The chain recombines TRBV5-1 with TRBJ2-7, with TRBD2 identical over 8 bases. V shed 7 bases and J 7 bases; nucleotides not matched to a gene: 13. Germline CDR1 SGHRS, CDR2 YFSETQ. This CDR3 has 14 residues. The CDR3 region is CASRSSGLLGEQYF. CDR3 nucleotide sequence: TGCGCCAGCCGCTCTAGCGGGCTCCTTGGGGAGCAGTACTTC.

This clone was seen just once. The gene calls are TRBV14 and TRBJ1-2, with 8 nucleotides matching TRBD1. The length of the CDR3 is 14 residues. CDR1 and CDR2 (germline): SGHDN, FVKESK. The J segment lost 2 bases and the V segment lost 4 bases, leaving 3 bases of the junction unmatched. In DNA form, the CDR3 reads TGTGCCAGCAGCCCAGGGGGCGGGAACTATGGCTACACCTTC. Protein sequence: CASSPGGGNYGYTF. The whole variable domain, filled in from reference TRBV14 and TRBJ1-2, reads EAGVTQFPSHSVIEKGQTVTLRCDPISGHDNLYWYRRVMGKEIKFLLHFVKESKQDESGMPNNRFLAERTGGTYSTLKVQPAELEDSGVYFCASSPGGGNYGYTFGSGTRLTVV.

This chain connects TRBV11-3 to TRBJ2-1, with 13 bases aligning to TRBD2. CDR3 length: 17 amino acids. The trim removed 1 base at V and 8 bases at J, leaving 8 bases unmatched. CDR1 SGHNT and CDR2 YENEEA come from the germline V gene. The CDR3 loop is CASSLVGLAGVGDEQFF. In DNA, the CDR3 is TGTGCCAGCAGCTTAGTCGGACTAGCGGGAGTGGGGGATGAGCAGTTCTTC.

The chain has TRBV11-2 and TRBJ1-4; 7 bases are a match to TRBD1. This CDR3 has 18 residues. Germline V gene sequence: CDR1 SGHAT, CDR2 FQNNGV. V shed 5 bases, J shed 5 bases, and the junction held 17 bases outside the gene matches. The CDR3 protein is CASSPFPQQGNQNEKLFF. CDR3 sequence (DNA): TGTGCCAGCAGCCCGTTCCCCCAACAGGGGAATCAGAATGAAAAACTGTTTTTT.

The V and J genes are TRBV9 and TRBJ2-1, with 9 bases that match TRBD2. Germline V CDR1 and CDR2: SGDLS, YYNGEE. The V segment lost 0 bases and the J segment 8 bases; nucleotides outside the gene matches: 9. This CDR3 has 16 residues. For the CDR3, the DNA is TGTGCCAGCAGCGTAGGGGTGGCTAGCGGGAATGATGAGCAGTTCTTC. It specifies CASSVGVASGNDEQFF.

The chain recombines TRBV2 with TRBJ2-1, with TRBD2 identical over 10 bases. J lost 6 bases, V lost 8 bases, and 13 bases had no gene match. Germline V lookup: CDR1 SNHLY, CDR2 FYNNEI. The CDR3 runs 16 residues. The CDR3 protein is CASLKSGTSDTNEQFF. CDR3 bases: TGTGCCAGCTTAAAAAGTGGGACTAGCGACACCAATGAGCAGTTCTTC.

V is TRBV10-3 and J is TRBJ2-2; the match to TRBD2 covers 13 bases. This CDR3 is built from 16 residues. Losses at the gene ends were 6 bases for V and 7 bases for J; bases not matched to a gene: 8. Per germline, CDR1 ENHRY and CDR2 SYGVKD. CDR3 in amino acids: CAIRPTSGRGGGELFF. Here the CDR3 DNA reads TGTGCCATCAGGCCTACTAGCGGGAGGGGAGGCGGGGAGCTGTTTTTT.

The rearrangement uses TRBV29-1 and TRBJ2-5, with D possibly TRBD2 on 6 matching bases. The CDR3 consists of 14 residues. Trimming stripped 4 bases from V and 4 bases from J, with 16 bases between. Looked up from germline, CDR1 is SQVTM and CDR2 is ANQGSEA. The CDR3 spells CSVAQTTSAETQYF. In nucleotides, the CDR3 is TGCAGCGTTGCTCAAACGACTAGTGCAGAGACCCAGTACTTC.

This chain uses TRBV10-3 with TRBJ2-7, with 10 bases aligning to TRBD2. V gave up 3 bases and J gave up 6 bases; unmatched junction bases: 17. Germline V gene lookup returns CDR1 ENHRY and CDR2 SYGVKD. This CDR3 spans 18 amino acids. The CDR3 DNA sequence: TGTGCCATCAGTGATACCCAGCTAGCGGGAGAGTTGACCGGCGAGCAGTACTTC. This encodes CAISDTQLAGELTGEQYF.